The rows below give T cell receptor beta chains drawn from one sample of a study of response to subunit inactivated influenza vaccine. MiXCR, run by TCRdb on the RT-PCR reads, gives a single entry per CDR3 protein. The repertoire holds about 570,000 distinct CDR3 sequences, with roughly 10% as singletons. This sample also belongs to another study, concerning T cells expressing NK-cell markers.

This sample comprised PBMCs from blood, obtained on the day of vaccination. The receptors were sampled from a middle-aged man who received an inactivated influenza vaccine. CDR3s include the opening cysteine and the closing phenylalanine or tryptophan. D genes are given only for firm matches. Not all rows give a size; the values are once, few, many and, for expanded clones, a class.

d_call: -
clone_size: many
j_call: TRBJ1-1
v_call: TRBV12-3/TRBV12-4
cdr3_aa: CASSGAGTRNTEAFF
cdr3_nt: TGTGCCAGCAGTGGAGCCGGGACAAGAAACACTGAAGCTTTCTTT

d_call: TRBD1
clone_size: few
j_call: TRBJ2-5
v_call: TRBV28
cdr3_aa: CASSDWGQQETQYF
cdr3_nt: TGTGCCAGCAGCGATTGGGGACAGCAAGAGACCCAGTACTTC

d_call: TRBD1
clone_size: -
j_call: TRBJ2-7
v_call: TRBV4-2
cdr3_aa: CASSQDRTGSDEQYF
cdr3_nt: TGTGCCAGCAGCCAAGATCGGACAGGGAGCGACGAGCAGTACTTC

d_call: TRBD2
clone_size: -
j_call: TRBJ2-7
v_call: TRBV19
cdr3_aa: CASSRGLAGVSTNYEQYF
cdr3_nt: TGTGCCAGTAGTCGCGGACTAGCGGGAGTATCTACTAACTACGAGCAGTACTTC

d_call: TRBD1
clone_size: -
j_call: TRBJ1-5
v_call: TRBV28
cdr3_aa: CASSLDREGNQPQHF
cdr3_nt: TGTGCCAGCAGTCTTGACAGGGAGGGCAATCAGCCCCAGCATTTT

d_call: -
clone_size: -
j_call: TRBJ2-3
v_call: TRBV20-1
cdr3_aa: CSAGGLTSTDTQYF
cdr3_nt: TGCAGTGCCGGGGGGCTGACTAGCACAGATACGCAGTATTTT

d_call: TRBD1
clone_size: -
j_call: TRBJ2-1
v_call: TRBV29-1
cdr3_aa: CSVEDLPGQGYNEQFF
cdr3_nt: TGCAGCGTTGAAGATCTTCCGGGACAGGGGTACAATGAGCAGTTCTTC

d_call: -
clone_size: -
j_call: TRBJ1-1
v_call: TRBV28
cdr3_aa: CASSPWEGVRTEAFF
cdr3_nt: TGTGCCAGCAGCCCCTGGGAGGGGGTGAGGACTGAAGCTTTCTTT

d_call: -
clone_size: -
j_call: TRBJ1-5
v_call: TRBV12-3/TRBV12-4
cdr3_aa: CASNPAGQPQHF
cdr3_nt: TGTGCCAGCAACCCGGCCGGCCAGCCCCAGCATTTT

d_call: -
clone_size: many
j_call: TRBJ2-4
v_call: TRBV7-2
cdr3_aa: CASSRPEGGNIQYF
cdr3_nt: TGTGCCAGCAGCCGTCCGGAGGGCGGGAACATTCAGTACTTC

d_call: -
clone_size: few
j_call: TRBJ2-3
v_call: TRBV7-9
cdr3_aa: CASSSSGAPDTQYF
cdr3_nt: TGTGCCAGCAGCTCCTCAGGGGCCCCAGATACGCAGTATTTT

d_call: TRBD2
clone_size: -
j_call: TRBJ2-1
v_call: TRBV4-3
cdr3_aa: CASSQSTSAYNEQFF
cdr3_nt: TGCGCCAGCAGCCAATCGACTAGCGCCTACAATGAGCAGTTCTTC

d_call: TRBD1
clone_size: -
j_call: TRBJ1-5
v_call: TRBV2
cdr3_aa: CASSATGSYNQPQHF
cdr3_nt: TGTGCCAGCAGCGCGACAGGGAGCTACAATCAGCCCCAGCATTTT

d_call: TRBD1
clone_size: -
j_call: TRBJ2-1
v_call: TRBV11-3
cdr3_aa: CASSFGQGGGEQFF
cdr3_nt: TGTGCCAGCAGCTTCGGACAGGGGGGAGGAGAGCAGTTCTTC

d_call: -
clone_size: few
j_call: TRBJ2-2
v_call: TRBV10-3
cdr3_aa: CAISEERALNTGELFF
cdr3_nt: TGTGCCATCAGTGAGGAGAGGGCCCTAAACACCGGGGAGCTGTTTTTT

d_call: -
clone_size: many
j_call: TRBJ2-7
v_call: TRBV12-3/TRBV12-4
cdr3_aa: CASSLAPADYEQYF
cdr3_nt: TGTGCCAGCAGTTTAGCGCCGGCAGACTACGAGCAGTACTTC

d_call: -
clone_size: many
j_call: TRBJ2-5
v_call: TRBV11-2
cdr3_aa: CASSAQQETQYF
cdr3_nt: TGTGCCAGCAGCGCACAGCAAGAGACCCAGTACTTC

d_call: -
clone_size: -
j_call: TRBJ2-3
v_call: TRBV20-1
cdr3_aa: CSTGSGGTDTQYF
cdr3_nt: TGCAGCACCGGTTCGGGGGGCACAGATACGCAGTATTTT

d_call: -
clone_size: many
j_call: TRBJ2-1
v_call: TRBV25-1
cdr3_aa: CASSGRPGTATYNEQFF
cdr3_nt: TGTGCCAGCAGTGGGCGCCCTGGGACCGCAACCTACAATGAGCAGTTCTTC

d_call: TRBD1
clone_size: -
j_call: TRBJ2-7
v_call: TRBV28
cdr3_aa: CASVGQGRIEQYF
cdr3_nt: TGTGCCAGCGTCGGACAGGGTAGGATCGAGCAGTACTTC

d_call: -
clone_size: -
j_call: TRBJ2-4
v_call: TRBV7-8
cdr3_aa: CTSSSLRQGNKNIQYF
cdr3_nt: TGTACCAGCAGCTCCCTTAGGCAGGGGAACAAAAACATTCAGTACTTC

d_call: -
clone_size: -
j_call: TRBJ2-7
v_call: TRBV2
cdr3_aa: CASLRTESSYEQYF
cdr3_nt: TGTGCCAGCCTCCGGACAGAGAGCTCCTACGAGCAGTACTTC

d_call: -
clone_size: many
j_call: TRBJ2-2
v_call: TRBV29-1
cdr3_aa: CSVRQITGELFF
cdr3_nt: TGCAGCGTTCGGCAGATCACCGGGGAGCTGTTTTTT

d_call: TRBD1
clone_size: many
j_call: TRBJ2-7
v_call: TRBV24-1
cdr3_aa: CATSDSGTGRYEQYF
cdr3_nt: TGTGCCACCAGTGATTCTGGGACAGGGAGGTACGAGCAGTACTTC

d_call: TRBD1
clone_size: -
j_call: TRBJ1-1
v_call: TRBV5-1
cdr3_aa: CASSNPLRDSRMNTEAFF
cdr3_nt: TGCGCCAGCAGTAATCCCCTCCGGGACAGTCGAATGAACACTGAAGCTTTCTTT

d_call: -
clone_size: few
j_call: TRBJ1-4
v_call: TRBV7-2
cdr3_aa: CASSPNGAGANEKLFF
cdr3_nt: TGTGCCAGCAGCCCCAACGGGGCAGGGGCTAATGAAAAACTGTTTTTT

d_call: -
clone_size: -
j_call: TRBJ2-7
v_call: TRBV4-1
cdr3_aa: CASSQERGLTYEQYF
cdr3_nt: TGCGCCAGCAGCCAAGAACGGGGCTTGACCTACGAGCAGTACTTC